This T cell receptor (beta chain) is drawn from a study of CD8 T cells in Susac syndrome (dated by TCRdb to between 2018 and 2021). For the study in its entirety: Among the Susac syndrome patients who were sequenced, clinically active disease was present in about six and clinical remission was observed in fewer than ten. At the time of blood withdrawal, Susac syndrome patients were either therapy-naive, taking corticosteroids (with some also receiving IVIg), or on IVIg alone. Repertoire sequencing was used to test whether CD8+ T cell activation and differentiation in Susac syndrome was antigen driven. What the work shows at the level of the full study, not this receptor alone: The TCR sequencing and HLA analysis was acknowledged to have included a relatively small number of individuals. In patients with Susac syndrome, the CD4+ T cell repertoire showed no detectable clonal expansion.

This clonotype was counted a single time. Its antigen is not yet known. No quality values exist for individual bases; no much larger clone is one base distant. One read alone lends weak support. RNA was extracted using the RNeasy kit, and roughly 0.5 to 1 microgram was reverse transcribed with random hexamers. The immunoSEQ multiplex PCR assay, which covers 54 Vbeta and 13 Jbeta segments, was used to amplify TCR beta CDR3 regions. To correct PCR amplification bias, a synthetic template baseline was used for both primer optimization and computational correction. The study's own analysis went as follows. Reads were annotated to V, D and J genes per IMGT and analyzed with immunoSEQ Analyzer, keeping only productive sequences. To calculate clonality, Shannon entropy was normalized by log2 of the number of productive unique sequences and then subtracted from one. Public and private clones were assessed among the 100 most prevalent clones of each patient and control. Susac-specific clones were defined as absent from healthy and MS cohorts, over a thousand published viral clones and other ImmuneACCESS disease sequences. The public reads were quality trimmed at Q25 with fastp and then assembled into clones with MiXCR by TCRdb, keeping productive beta chains. Rows are unified per CDR3 protein, each entry keeping the most common DNA and genes. The V and J calls, along with clone size, are taken from TCRdb and not from the paper's own processing. This sample is represented by under 200,000 distinct CDR3 sequences; roughly 94% of them were singletons. The ten largest clones take up roughly 0.12% of the sample.

Peripheral blood CD8+ and CD4+ T cells from healthy donors, Susac syndrome patients and multiple sclerosis patients were profiled using high-throughput TCR beta sequencing. The Susac syndrome patients fulfilled recently defined diagnostic criteria for either definite or probable disease. Bulk CD8+ and CD4+ T cells were purified by magnetic negative isolation, while CD8+ TEMRA cells were enriched using FACS. Blood was drawn into EDTA tubes, processed within 24 hours, and PBMCs were isolated by density gradient centrifugation. PBMCs intended for TCR sequencing were cryopreserved in liquid nitrogen and were subsequently thawed in a 37 degrees C water bath. Purity of sorted or isolated CD4+, CD8+ and CD8+ TEMRA cells was at least 90%. The CDR3 covers 13 residues, taking in both the cysteine and the phenylalanine. The retained sequence is limited to the CDR3, 39 bases, with the frame set at the first base. Deletion took 0 bases off V and 3 bases off J, with a span of 6 bases between the germline ends. CDR1 SGHDT and CDR2 YYEEEE were looked up in the germline V gene.

The sequence is built from TRBV5-6 and TRBJ1-1; the D gene cannot be resolved reliably. The clonotype was recovered from a human donor with Susac syndrome. The sample was CD4+ T cells from PBMCs. The nucleotides are TGTGCCAGCAGCTTGGACTCTCACACTGAAGCTTTCTTT. It codes for CASSLDSHTEAFF.